Sequencing of this T cell receptor (beta chain) was carried out in a study of a mutant IDH1 vaccine in newly diagnosed glioma. At the level of the study: The week-35 safety follow-up was V12, and the week-47 study end was V13.

Method: immunoSEQ multiplex PCR; TCRdb's copy keeps in-frame clones and lacks some. The table includes over 35,000 clones, 75% to 85% detected once. The CDR3 is 17 amino acids. Germline CDR1 MGHRA, CDR2 YSYEKL. The V segment lost 4 bases and the J segment 4 bases; nucleotides outside the gene matches: 10. This clone was counted only a few times. Antigen: not known. Time point in this sample: week 35, safety follow-up. It was 300 ug of mutant IDH1 20-mer peptide that made up each vaccine dose, given with topical imiquimod. There were new WHO grade 3 or 4 astrocytomas in the donors, and these were IDH1-mutant and ATRX-lost.

The TCR sequence derives from a woman aged 50 to 60 with glioma. Sequencing used PBMCs, obtained from a glioma patient whose treatment included an IDH1 peptide vaccine. The rearrangement links TRBV4-1 to TRBJ2-1, with TRBD2 matching over 10 bases. This CDR3 is CASSPQPPSGGYNEQFF. CDR3 nucleotides: TGCGCCAGCAGCCCACAACCTCCTAGCGGGGGTTACAATGAGCAGTTCTTC.